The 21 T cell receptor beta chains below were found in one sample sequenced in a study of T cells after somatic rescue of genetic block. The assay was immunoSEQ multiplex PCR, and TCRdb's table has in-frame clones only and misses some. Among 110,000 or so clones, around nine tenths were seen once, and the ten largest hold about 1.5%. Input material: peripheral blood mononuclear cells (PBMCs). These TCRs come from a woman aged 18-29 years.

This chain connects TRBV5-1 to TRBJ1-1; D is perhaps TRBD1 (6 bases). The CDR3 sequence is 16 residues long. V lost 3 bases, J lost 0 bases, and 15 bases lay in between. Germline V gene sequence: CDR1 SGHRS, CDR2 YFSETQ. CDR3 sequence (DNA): TGCGCCAGCAGCTCAAACGGGGGGGCGATGAACACTGAAGCTTTCTTT. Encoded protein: CASSSNGGAMNTEAFF.

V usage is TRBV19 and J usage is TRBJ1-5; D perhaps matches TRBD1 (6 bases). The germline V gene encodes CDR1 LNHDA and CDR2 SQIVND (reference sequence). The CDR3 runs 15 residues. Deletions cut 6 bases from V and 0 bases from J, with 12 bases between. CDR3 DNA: TGTGCCAGTAGAACTGGACAGTATAGCAATCAGCCCCAGCATTTT. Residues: CASRTGQYSNQPQHF.

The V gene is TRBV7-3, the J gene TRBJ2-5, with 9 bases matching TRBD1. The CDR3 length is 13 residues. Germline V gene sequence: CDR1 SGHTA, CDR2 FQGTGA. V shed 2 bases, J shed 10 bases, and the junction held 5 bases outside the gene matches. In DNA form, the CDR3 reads TGTGCCAGCAGCTTAGGACAGGGGAGGATCCAGTACTTC. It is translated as CASSLGQGRIQYF.

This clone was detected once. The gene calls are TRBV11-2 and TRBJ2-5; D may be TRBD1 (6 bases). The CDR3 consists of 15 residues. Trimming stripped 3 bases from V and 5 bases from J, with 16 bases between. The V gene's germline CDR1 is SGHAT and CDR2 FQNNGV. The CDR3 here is CASSFLQGFGETQYF. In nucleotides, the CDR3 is TGTGCCAGCAGCTTCCTACAGGGATTCGGGGAGACCCAGTACTTC.

Here the CDR3 reads CSVGGPGELFF. The DNA for the CDR3 is TGCAGCGTTGGGGGGCCCGGGGAGCTGTTTTTT. This rearrangement joins TRBV29-1 to TRBJ2-2, with D perhaps matching TRBD1 (6 bases). This CDR3 is built from 11 residues. Germline V lookup: CDR1 SQVTM, CDR2 ANQGSEA. V was cut by 4 bases and J by 6 bases, with 6 bases left in between.

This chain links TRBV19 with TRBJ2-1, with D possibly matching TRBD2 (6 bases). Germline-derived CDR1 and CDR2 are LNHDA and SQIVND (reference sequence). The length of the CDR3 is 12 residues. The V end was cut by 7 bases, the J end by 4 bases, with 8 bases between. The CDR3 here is CASTSGYNEQFF. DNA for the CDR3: TGTGCCAGTACCAGCGGGTACAATGAGCAGTTCTTC.

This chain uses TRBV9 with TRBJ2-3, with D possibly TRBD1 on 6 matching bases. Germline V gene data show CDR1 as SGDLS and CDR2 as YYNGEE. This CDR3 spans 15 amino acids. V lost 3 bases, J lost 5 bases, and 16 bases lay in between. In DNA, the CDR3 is TGTGCCAGCAGCGGGGACACATCCCCCGGAGATACGCAGTATTTT. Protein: CASSGDTSPGDTQYF. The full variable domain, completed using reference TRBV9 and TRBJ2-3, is DSGVTQTPKHLITATGQRVTLRCSPRSGDLSVYWYQQSLDQGLQFLIQYYNGEERAKGNILERFSAQQFPDLHSELNLSSLELGDSALYFCASSGDTSPGDTQYFGPGTRLTVL.

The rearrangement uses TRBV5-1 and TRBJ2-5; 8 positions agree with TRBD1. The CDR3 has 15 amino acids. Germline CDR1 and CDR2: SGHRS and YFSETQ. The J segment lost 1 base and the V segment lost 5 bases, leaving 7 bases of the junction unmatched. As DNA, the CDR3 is TGCGCCAGCAGTTCTGGACAGGGAGGCCAAGAGACCCAGTACTTC. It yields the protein CASSSGQGGQETQYF.

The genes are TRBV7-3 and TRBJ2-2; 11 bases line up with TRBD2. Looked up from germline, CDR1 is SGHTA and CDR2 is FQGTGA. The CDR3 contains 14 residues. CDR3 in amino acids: CASGWTSGSGELFF. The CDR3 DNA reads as TGTGCGAGCGGTTGGACTAGCGGGTCCGGGGAGCTGTTTTTT.

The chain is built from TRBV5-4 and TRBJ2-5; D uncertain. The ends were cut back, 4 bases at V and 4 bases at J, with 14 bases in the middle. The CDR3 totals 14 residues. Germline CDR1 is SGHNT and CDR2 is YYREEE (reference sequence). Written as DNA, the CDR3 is TGTGCCAGCAGCCCGCCCGGTTCCGGAGAGACCCAGTACTTC. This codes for CASSPPGSGETQYF.

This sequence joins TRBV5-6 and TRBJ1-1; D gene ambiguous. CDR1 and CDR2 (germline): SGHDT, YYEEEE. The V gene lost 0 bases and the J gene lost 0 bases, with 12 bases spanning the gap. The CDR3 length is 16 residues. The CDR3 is CASSLASGRLNTEAFF. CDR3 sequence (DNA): TGTGCCAGCAGCTTGGCCTCCGGCAGGTTGAACACTGAAGCTTTCTTT.

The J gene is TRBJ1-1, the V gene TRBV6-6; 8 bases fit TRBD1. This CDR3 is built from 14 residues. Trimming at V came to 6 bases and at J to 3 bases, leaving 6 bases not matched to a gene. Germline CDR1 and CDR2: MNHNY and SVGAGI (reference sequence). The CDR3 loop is CASRLRGQYTEAFF. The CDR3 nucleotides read TGTGCCAGCAGACTCAGGGGGCAGTACACTGAAGCTTTCTTT.

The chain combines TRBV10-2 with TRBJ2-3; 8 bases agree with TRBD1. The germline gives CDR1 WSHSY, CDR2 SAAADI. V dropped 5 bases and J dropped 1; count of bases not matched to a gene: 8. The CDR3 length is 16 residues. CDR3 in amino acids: CASSRQMGQGTDTQYF. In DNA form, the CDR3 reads TGCGCCAGCAGTCGCCAAATGGGACAGGGCACAGATACGCAGTATTTT.

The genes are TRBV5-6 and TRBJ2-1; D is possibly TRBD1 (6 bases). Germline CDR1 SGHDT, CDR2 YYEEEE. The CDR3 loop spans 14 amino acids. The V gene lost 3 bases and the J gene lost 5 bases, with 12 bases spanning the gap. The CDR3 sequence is CASSYSDRNNEQFF. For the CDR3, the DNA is TGTGCCAGCAGCTACTCGGACAGAAACAATGAGCAGTTCTTC.

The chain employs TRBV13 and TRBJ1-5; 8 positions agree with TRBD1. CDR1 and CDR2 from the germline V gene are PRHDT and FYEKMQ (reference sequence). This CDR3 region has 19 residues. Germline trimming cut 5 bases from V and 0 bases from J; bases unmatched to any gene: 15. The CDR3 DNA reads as TGTGCCAGCAGCCGCAGTCAGGGGGCGCTTTCTTATAGCAATCAGCCCCAGCATTTT. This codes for CASSRSQGALSYSNQPQHF.

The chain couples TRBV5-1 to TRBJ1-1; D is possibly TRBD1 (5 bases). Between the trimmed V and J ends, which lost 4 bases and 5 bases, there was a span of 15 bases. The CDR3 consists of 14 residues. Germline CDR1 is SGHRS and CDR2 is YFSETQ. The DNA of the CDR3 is TGCGCCAGCAGCGGACGGGGCTCCGGGACTGAAGCTTTCTTT. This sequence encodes CASSGRGSGTEAFF.

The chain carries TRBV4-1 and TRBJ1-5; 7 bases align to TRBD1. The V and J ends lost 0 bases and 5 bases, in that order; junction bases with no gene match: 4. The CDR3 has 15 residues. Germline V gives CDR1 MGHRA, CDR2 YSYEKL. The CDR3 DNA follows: TGCGCCAGCAGCCAAGAGACAGGGCAGGATCAGCCCCAGCATTTT. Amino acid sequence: CASSQETGQDQPQHF.

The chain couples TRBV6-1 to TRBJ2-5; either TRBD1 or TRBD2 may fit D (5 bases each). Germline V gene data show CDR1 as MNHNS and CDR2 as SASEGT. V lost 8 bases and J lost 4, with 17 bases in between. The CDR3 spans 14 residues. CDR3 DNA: TGTGCCAGCGGCAAACGCAGGGAGCCAGAGACCCAGTACTTC. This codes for CASGKRREPETQYF.

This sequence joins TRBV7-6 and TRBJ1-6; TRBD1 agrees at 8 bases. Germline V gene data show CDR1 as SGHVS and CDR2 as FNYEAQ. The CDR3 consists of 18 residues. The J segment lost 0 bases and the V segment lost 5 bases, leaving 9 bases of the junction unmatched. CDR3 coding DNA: TGTGCCAGCAGCACTAGACAGGGGCCTAGCTCCTATAATTCACCCCTCCACTTT. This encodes CASSTRQGPSSYNSPLHF. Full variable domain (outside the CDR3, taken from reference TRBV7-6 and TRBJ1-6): GAGVSQSPRYKVTKRGQDVALRCDPISGHVSLYWYRQALGQGPEFLTYFNYEAQQDKSGLPNDRFSAERPEGSISTLTIQRTEQRDSAMYRCASSTRQGPSSYNSPLHFGNGTRLTVT.

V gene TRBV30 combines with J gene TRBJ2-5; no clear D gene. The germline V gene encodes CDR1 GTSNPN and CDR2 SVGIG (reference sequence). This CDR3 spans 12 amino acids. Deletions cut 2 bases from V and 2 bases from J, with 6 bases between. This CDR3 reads CAWSSQQETQYF. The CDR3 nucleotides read TGTGCCTGGAGTTCTCAACAAGAGACCCAGTACTTC. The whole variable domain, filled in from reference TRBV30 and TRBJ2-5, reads SQTIHQWPATLVQPVGSPLSLECTVEGTSNPNLYWYRQAAGRGLQLLFYSVGIGQISSEVPQNLSASRPQDRQFILSSKKLLLSDSGFYLCAWSSQQETQYFGPGTRLLVL.

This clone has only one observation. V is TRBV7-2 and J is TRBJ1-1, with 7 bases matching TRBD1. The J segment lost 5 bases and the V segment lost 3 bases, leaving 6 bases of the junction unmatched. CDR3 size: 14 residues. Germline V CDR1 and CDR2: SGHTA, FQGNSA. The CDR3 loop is CASSFTGAGTEAFF. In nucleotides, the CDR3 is TGTGCCAGCAGCTTCACAGGGGCAGGGACTGAAGCTTTCTTT.